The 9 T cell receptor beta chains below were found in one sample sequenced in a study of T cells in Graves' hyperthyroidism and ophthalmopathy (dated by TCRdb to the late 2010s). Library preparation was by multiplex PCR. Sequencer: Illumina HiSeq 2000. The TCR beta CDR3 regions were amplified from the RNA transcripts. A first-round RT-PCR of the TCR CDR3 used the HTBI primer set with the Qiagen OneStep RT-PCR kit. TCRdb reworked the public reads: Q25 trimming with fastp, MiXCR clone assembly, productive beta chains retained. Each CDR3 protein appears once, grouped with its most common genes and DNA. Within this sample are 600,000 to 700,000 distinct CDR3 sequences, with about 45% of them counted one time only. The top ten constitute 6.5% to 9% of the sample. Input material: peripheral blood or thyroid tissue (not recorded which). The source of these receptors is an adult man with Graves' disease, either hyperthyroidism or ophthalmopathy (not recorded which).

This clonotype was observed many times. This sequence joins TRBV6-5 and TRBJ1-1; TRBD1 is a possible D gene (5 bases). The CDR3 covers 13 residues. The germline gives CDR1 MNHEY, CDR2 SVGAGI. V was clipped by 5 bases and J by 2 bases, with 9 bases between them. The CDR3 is CASSTGVNTEAFF. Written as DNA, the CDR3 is TGTGCCAGCAGTACAGGAGTAAACACTGAAGCTTTCTTT.

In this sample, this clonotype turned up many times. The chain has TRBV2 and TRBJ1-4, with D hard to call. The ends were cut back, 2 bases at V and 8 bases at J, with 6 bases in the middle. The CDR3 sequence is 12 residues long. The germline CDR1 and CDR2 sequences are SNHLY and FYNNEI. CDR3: CASSETGEKLFF. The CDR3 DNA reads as TGTGCCAGCAGTGAAACCGGGGAAAAACTGTTTTTT.

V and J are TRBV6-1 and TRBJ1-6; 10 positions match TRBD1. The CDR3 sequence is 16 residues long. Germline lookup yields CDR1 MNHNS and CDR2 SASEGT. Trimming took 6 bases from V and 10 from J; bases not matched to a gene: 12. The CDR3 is CASRMGQGLLESPLHF. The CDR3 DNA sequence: TGTGCCAGCAGAATGGGACAGGGGCTCCTTGAGTCACCCCTCCACTTT.

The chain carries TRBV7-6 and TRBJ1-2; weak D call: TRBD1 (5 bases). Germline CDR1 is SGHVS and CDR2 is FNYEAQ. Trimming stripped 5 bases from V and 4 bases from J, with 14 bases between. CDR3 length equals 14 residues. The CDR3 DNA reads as TGTGCCAGCAGCCCCGGGACGGAGGGCTATGGCTACACCTTC. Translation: CASSPGTEGYGYTF.

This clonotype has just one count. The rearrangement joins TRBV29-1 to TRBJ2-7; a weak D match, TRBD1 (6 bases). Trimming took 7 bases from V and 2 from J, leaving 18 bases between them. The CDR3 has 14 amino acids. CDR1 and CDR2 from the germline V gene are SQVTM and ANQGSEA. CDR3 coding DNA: TGCAGCGAGGAAAGGCAGGGGCTGACCTACGAGCAGTACTTC. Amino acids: CSEERQGLTYEQYF.

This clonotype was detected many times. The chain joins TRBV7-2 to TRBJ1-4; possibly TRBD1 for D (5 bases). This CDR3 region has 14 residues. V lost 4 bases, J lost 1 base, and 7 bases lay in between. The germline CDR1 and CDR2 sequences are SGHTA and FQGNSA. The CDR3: CASSSGGTNEKLFF. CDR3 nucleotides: TGTGCCAGCAGCTCGGGGGGAACTAATGAAAAACTGTTTTTT. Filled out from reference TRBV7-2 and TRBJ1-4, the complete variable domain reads GAGVSQSPSNKVTEKGKDVELRCDPISGHTALYWYRQSLGQGLEFLIYFQGNSAPDKSGLPSDRFSAERTGGSVSTLTIQRTQQEDSAVYLCASSSGGTNEKLFFGSGTQLSVL.

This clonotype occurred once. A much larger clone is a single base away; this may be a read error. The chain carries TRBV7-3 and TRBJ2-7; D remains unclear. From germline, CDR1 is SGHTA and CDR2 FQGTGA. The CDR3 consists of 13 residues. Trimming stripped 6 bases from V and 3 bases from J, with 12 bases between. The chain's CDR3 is CASSPTVYYEQYF. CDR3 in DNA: TGTGCCAGCAGTCCTACAGTTTACTACGAGCAGTACTTC.

CDR3 bases: TGCAGTTCCGGGACAGGGGCAGGAGAGACCCAGTACTTC. The encoded protein is CSSGTGAGETQYF. The V and J genes are TRBV20-1 and TRBJ2-5, with 10 nucleotides matching TRBD1. Germline V lookup: CDR1 DFQATT, CDR2 SNEGSKA (reference sequence). This CDR3 is 13 amino acids long. V lost 8 bases and J lost 4; bases outside the gene matches: 7.

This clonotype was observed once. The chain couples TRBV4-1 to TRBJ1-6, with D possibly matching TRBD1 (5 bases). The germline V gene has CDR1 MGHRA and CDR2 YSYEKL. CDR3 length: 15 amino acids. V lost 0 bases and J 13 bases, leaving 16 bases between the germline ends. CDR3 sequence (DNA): TGCGCCAGCAGCCAAGATTTTCCCAAGGGGAGTCCCCTCCACTTT. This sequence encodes CASSQDFPKGSPLHF.